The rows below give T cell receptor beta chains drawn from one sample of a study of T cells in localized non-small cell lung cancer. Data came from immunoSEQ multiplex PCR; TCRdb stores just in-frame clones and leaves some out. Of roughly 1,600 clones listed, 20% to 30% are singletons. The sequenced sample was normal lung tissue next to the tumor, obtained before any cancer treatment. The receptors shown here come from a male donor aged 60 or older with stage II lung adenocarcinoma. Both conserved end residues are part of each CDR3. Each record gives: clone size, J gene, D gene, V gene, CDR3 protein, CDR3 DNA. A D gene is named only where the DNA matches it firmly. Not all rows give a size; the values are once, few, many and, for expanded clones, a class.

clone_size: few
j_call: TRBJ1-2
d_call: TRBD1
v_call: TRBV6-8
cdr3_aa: CASSYRQGGGYTF
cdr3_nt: TGTGCCAGCAGTTACCGACAGGGTGGGGGCTACACCTTC

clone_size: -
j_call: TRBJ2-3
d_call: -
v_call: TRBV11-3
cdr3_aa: CASSPSTRTDTQYF
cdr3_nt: TGTGCCAGCAGCCCTTCAACCCGCACAGATACGCAGTATTTT

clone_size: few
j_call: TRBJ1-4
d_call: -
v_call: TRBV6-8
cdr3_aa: CASRLEGPRGKLFF
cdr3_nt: TGTGCCAGCAGGCTAGAGGGGCCCCGGGGAAAACTGTTTTTT

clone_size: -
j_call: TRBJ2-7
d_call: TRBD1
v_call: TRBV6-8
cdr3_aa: CASSYPRGNRGRILALYEQYF
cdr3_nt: TGTGCCAGCAGTTACCCGAGGGGAAACAGGGGGCGAATCTTGGCCCTTTACGAGCAGTACTTC

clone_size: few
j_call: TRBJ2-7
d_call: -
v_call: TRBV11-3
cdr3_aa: CASSLIAGTYEQYF
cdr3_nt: TGTGCCAGCAGCTTAATTGCGGGGACCTACGAGCAGTACTTC

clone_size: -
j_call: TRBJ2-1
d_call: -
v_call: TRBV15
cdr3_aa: CATSTPGGPRYNEQFF
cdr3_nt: TGTGCCACCAGCACGCCAGGCGGGCCTCGCTACAATGAGCAGTTCTTC

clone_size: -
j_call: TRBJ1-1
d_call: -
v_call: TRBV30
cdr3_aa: CAFSPGTLNTEAFF
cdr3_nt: TGTGCCTTCTCCCCGGGCACCCTGAACACTGAAGCTTTCTTT

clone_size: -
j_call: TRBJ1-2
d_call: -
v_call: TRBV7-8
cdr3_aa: CASSSGHFYGYTF
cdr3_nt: TGTGCCAGCAGCTCAGGCCACTTCTATGGCTACACCTTC

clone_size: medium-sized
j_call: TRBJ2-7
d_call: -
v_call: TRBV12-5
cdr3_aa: CASRRGVHEQYF
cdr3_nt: TGTGCCAGCCGCCGTGGGGTTCACGAGCAGTACTTC

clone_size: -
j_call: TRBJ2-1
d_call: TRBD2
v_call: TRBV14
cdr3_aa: CASSLLAGTNEQFF
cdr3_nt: TGTGCCAGCAGCCTCCTAGCGGGGACCAATGAGCAGTTCTTC

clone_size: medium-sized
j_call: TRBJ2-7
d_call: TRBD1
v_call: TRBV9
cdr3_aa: CASSEARTGGYEQYF
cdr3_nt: TGTGCCAGCAGTGAAGCTCGGACAGGGGGTTACGAGCAGTACTTC

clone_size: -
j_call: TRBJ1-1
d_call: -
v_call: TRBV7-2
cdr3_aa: CASSLGSGTEAFF
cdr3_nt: TGTGCCAGCAGCTTAGGTTCCGGGACAGAAGCTTTCTTT

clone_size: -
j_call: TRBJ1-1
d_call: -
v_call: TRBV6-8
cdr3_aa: CASSYDTSMTEAFF
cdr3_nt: TGTGCCAGCAGTTACGATACATCGATGACTGAAGCTTTCTTT

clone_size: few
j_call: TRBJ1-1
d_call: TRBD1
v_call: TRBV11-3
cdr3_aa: CASSKWGQTVEAFF
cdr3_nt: TGTGCCAGCAGCAAATGGGGACAGACGGTTGAAGCTTTCTTT

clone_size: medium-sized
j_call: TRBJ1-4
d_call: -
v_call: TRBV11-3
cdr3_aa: CASSPRGAYHEKLFF
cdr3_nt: TGTGCCAGCAGCCCCAGGGGAGCCTATCATGAAAAACTGTTTTTT

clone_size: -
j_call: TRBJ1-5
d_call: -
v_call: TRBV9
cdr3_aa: CASIRGIEDQPQHF
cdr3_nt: TGTGCCAGCATCCGGGGGATAGAGGATCAGCCCCAGCATTTT

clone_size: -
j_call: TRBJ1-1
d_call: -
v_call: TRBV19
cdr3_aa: CASSLGNTEAFF
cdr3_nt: TGTGCCAGTAGTTTGGGGAACACTGAAGCTTTCTTT

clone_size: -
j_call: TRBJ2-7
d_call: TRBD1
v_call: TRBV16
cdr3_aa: CASSPEGAQYEQYF
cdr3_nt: TGTGCCAGCAGCCCCGAGGGGGCTCAGTACGAGCAGTACTTC

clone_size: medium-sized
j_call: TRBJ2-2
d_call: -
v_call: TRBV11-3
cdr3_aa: CASSLGGQSTTGELFF
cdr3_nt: TGTGCCAGCAGCTTAGGTGGCCAGTCGACCACCGGGGAGCTGTTTTTT

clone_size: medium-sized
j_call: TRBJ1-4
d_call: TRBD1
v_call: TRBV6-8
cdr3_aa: CASSSGTGGGKLFF
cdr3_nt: TGTGCCAGCAGCTCCGGGACAGGGGGAGGAAAACTGTTTTTT

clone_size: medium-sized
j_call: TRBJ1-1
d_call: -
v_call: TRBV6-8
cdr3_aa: CASSYVASGDPEAFF
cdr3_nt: TGTGCCAGCAGTTATGTGGCCTCGGGGGATCCTGAAGCTTTCTTT

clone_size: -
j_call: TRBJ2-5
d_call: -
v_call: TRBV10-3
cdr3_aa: CAISESDGGRETQYF
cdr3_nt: TGTGCCATCAGTGAGTCGGATGGGGGGCGGGAGACCCAGTACTTC

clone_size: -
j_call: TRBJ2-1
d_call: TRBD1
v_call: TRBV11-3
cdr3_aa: CASSLQSGGYNEQFF
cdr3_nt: TGTGCCAGCAGCTTGCAATCAGGGGGCTACAATGAGCAGTTCTTC

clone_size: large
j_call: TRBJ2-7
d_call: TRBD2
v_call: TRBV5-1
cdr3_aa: CASSLETSGARSSYEQYF
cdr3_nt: TGCGCCAGCAGCTTGGAGACTAGCGGGGCTCGTAGCTCCTACGAGCAGTACTTC

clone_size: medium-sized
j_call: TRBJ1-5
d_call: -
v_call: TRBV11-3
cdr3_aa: CASSLVGIDQPQHF
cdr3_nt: TGTGCCAGCAGCTTAGTAGGGATAGATCAGCCCCAGCATTTT

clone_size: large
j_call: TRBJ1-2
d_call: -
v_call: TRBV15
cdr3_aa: CATSREVGNVDGYTF
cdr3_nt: TGTGCCACCAGCAGAGAAGTAGGGAATGTGGATGGCTACACCTTC

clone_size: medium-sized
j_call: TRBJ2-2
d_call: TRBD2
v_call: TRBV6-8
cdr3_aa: CASRSRGEGGTGELFF
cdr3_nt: TGTGCCAGCAGATCCCGGGGGGAGGGAGGCACCGGGGAGCTGTTTTTT

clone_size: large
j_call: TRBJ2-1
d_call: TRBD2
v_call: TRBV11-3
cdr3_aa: CASSRSGGNNEQFF
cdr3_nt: TGTGCCAGCAGCAGAAGCGGGGGGAACAATGAGCAGTTCTTC

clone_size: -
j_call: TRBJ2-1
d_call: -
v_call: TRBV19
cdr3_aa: CASSIEGVGNEQFF
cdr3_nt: TGTGCCAGTAGTATAGAGGGGGTTGGCAATGAGCAGTTCTTC

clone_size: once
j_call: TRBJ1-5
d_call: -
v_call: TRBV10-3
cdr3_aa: CAISEFERVGRGPQHF
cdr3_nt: TGTGCCATCAGTGAGTTCGAGAGGGTAGGGAGAGGGCCCCAGCATTTT

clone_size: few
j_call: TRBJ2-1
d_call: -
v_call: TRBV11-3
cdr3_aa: CASSGQVGYSYNEQFF
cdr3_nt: TGTGCCAGCAGCGGCCAGGTGGGGTACTCCTACAATGAGCAGTTCTTC

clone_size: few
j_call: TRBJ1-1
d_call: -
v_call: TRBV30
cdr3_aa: CASEKGSSNTEAFF
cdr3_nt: TGTGCCTCCGAAAAGGGCAGTTCGAACACTGAAGCTTTCTTT

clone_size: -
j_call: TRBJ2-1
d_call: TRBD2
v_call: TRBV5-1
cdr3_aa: CASSSRLAGSNEQFF
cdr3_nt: TGCGCCAGCAGCTCAAGACTAGCGGGGAGCAATGAGCAGTTCTTC

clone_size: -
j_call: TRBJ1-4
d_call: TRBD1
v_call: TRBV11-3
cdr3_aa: CASSFPTGENEKLFF
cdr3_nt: TGTGCCAGCAGCTTTCCGACAGGGGAAAATGAAAAACTGTTTTTT

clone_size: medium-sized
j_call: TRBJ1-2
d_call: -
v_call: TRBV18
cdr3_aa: CASSPSGKYGYTF
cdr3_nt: TGTGCCAGCTCACCGTCGGGGAAATATGGCTACACCTTC

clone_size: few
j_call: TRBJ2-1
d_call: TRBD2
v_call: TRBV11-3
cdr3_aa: CASSLRLGRTSGARNEQFF
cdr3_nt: TGTGCCAGCAGCTTGAGGTTGGGCCGTACTAGCGGGGCGCGTAATGAGCAGTTCTTC

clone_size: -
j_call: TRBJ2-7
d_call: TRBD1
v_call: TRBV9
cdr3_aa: CASSVDSLDRGHYEQYF
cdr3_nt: TGTGCCAGCAGCGTAGATTCCTTGGACAGGGGGCACTACGAGCAGTACTTC

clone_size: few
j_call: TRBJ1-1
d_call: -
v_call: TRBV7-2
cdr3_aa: CASSSTVNTEAFF
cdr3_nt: TGTGCCAGCAGCTCGACAGTGAACACTGAAGCTTTCTTT

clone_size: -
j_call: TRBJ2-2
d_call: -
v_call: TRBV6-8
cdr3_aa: CASSYSLGAGTGELFF
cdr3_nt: TGTGCCAGCAGTTACTCCCTTGGAGCAGGAACCGGGGAGCTGTTTTTT

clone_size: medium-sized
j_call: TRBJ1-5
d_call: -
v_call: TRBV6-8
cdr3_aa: CASSSGGNNQPQHF
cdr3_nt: TGTGCCAGCAGTTCGGGGGGGAACAATCAGCCCCAGCATTTT

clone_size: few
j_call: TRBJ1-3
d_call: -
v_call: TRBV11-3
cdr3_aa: CASREGTSGNTIYF
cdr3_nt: TGTGCCAGCAGGGAGGGGACTTCTGGAAACACCATATATTTT

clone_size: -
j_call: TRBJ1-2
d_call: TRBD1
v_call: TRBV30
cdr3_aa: CAWTGQVDGYTF
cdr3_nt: TGTGCCTGGACGGGACAGGTCGATGGCTACACCTTC

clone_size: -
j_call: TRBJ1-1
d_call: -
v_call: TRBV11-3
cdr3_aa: CASSLARAYAEAFF
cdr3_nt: TGTGCCAGCAGCTTGGCCAGGGCTTACGCTGAAGCTTTCTTT

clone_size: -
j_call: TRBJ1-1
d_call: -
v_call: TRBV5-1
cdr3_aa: CASSLGGARNTEAFF
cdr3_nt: TGCGCCAGCAGCTTAGGTGGGGCGAGGAACACTGAAGCTTTCTTT

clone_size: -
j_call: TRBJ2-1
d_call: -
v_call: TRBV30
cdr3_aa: CAWSARADSYNEQFF
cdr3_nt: TGTGCCTGGAGTGCCCGGGCAGATTCCTACAATGAGCAGTTCTTC

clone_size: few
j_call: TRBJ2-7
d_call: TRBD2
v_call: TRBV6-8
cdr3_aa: CASALASGLEQYF
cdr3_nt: TGTGCCAGCGCACTGGCTAGCGGTCTTGAGCAGTACTTC

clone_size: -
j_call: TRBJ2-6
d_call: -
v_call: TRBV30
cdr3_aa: CAWGQLLSGANVLTF
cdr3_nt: TGTGCCTGGGGACAGCTTTTGTCTGGGGCCAACGTCCTGACTTTC

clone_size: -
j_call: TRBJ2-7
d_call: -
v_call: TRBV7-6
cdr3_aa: CASSHGVAGRYEQYF
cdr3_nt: TGTGCCAGCAGCCATGGGGTGGCAGGCAGGTACGAGCAGTACTTC

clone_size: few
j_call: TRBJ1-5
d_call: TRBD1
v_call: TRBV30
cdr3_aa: CAWTQTGLGQPQHF
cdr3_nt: TGTGCCTGGACCCAGACAGGGTTGGGTCAGCCCCAGCATTTT

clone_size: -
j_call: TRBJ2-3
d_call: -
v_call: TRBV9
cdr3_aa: CASSLPAGAADTQYF
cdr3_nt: TGTGCCAGCAGCCTCCCGGCGGGGGCAGCAGATACGCAGTATTTT

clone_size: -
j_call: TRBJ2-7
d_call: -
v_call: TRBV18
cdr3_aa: CASSPIKAYEQYF
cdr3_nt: TGTGCCAGCTCACCAATCAAAGCCTACGAGCAGTACTTC

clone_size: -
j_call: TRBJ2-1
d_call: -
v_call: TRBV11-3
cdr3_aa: CASSNDGGPNNEQFF
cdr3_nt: TGTGCCAGCAGCAACGACGGGGGGCCAAACAATGAGCAGTTCTTC

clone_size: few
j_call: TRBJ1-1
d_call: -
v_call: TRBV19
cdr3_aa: CASRPQGGTEAFF
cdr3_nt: TGTGCCAGTAGGCCCCAGGGAGGCACTGAAGCTTTCTTT

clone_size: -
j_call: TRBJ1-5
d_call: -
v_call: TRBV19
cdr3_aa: CASSAALVQPQHF
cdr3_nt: TGTGCCAGTAGTGCAGCTTTAGTTCAGCCCCAGCATTTT

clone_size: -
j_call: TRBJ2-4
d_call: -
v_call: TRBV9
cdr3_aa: CASSRGTLGENIQYF
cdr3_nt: TGTGCCAGCAGTCGTGGGACTCTAGGGGAAAACATTCAGTACTTC

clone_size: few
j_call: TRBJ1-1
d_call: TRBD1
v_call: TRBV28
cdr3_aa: CATRPAGGAGRTEAFF
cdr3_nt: TGTGCCACCCGACCGGCAGGGGGCGCGGGGCGGACTGAAGCTTTCTTT